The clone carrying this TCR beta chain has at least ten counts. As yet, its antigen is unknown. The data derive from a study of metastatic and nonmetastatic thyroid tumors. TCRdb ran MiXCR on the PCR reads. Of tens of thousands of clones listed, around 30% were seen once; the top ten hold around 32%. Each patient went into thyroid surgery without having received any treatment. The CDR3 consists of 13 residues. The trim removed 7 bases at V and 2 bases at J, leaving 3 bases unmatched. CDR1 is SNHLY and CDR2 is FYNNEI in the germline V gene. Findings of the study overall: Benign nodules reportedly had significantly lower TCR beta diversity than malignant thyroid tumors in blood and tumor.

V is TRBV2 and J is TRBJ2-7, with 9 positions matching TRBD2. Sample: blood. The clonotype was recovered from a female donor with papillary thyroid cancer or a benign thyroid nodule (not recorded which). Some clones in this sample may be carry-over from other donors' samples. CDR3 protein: CASTAGGTYEQYF. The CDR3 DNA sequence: TGTGCCAGCACAGCGGGAGGTACCTACGAGCAGTACTTC.